This T cell receptor beta chain was retrieved from a study of blood T cell repertoires in COVID-19. Study overall: The analysed material was cDNA or gDNA that came from T cells, B-cell-depleted T cells, or PBMCs.

Original data processing: For nucleated cells, counts were estimated from reference gene primer amplification. Libraries were prepared by immunoSEQ multiplex PCR; TCRdb keeps only in-frame clonotypes and omits some of them. The V and J calls and clone size are taken from that table; D and trimming were inferred from the DNA. The sample gives about 170,000 clones, 80% to 85% of which show up once; about 2.7% is in the top ten. Germline CDR1 reads ENHRY; CDR2 reads SYGVKD. V dropped 5 bases and J dropped 2; count of bases not matched to a gene: 3. CDR3 length: 15 residues. The source material was peripheral blood. This sequence originates from a human donor with acute or convalescent COVID-19. The donor label of this sample is uncertain. The chain uses TRBV10-3 and TRBJ2-5; TRBD2 aligns across 12 bases. The CDR3 loop is CAISPSGGEQETQYF. In DNA form, the CDR3 reads TGTGCCATCAGTCCTAGCGGGGGGGAACAAGAGACCCAGTACTTC.